A selection of T cell receptor beta chains follows, all from one sample in a study of blood T cell repertoires in COVID-19. Here immunoSEQ multiplex PCR was the method, and the copy in TCRdb shows in-frame clones only, minus some. The table includes fewer than 350,000 clones, approximately 88% detected once. The sequencing input was peripheral blood. The receptors shown here come from a young man with COVID-19, enrolled during active disease. CDR3s include the opening cysteine and the closing phenylalanine or tryptophan. The D gene is left open where the match is weak. The size of a clone is reported for some rows only, either as once, few or many, or as a class for expanded clones.

TRBJ2-7 TRBV18 - TRBD1 CASSAPGTGIYEQYF TGTGCCAGCTCAGCACCCGGGACAGGGATTTACGAGCAGTACTTC
TRBJ1-4 TRBV6-5 - - CASRNRVRTNEKLFF TGTGCCAGCAGAAACAGGGTTAGAACTAATGAAAAACTGTTTTTT
TRBJ2-7 TRBV28 - TRBD1 CASTIQQGYEQYF TGTGCCAGCACGATTCAACAGGGGTACGAGCAGTACTTC
TRBJ2-7 TRBV4-2 - - CASSQGPRQVPGIEQYF TGTGCCAGCAGCCAAGGTCCCCGACAGGTGCCAGGGATCGAGCAGTACTTC
TRBJ1-5 TRBV7-6 - - CASSLQSGLNQPQHF TGTGCCAGCAGCTTACAGTCAGGGCTCAATCAGCCCCAGCATTTT
TRBJ2-1 TRBV2 - - CASSDLGAAYNEQFF TGTGCCAGCAGTGATCTGGGGGCGGCCTACAATGAGCAGTTCTTC
TRBJ2-3 TRBV2 - TRBD1 CASSRGQGTDTQYF TGTGCCAGCAGTCGCGGACAGGGGACAGATACGCAGTATTTT
TRBJ1-4 TRBV2 - - CASSAVRGEKLFF TGTGCCAGCAGTGCAGTGAGAGGGGAAAAACTGTTTTTT
TRBJ2-5 TRBV24-1 - - CATSDGREGAGWETQYF TGTGCCACCAGTGATGGCCGGGAGGGGGCAGGTTGGGAGACCCAGTACTTC
TRBJ2-7 TRBV18 - - CASSPDRVSYEQYF TGTGCCAGCTCACCAGACAGAGTCTCCTACGAGCAGTACTTC
TRBJ1-1 TRBV28 - - CASTSSRNTEAFF TGTGCCAGCACCTCGTCCAGGAACACTGAAGCTTTCTTT
TRBJ2-7 TRBV10-3 - TRBD1 CAIKSGQEYYEQYF TGTGCCATCAAATCGGGACAGGAGTACTACGAGCAGTACTTC
TRBJ2-7 TRBV10-3 once TRBD2 CAISESTVPTSGLPYEQYF TGTGCCATCAGTGAGTCGACGGTCCCGACTAGCGGACTCCCCTACGAGCAGTACTTC
TRBJ1-1 TRBV3-1/TRBV3-2 - TRBD1 CASSHGDRGRNTEAFF TGTGCCAGCAGCCATGGCGACAGGGGTCGGAACACTGAAGCTTTCTTT
TRBJ2-7 TRBV9 - - CASSAGIPYEQYF TGTGCCAGCAGCGCCGGGATACCCTACGAGCAGTACTTC
TRBJ1-2 TRBV7-8 once - CASSLDHSESLGYTF TGTGCCAGCAGCTTAGACCATTCAGAATCCCTTGGCTACACCTTC
TRBJ1-1 TRBV19 - TRBD1 CASRPGPGQGNKEAFF TGTGCCAGTAGACCGGGACCGGGACAGGGGAATAAGGAAGCTTTCTTT
TRBJ2-7 TRBV6-2/TRBV6-3 - - CASSLRFQGVASYEQYF TGTGCCAGCAGTTTAAGGTTCCAGGGTGTAGCCTCCTACGAGCAGTACTTC
TRBJ1-5 TRBV24-1 - TRBD1 CATSDQSRGHRQPQHF TGTGCCACCAGTGATCAGAGCAGGGGGCATAGACAGCCCCAGCATTTT
TRBJ1-5 TRBV28 - TRBD1 CASSWEIGQGNQPQHF TGTGCCAGCAGTTGGGAGATCGGACAGGGTAATCAGCCCCAGCATTTT
TRBJ2-7 TRBV9 once TRBD2 CASSALAGRAYEQYF TGTGCCAGCAGCGCACTAGCGGGGAGAGCCTACGAGCAGTACTTC
TRBJ2-7 TRBV9 - TRBD1 CASAEGGQGNSYYEQYF TGTGCCAGCGCAGAGGGAGGACAGGGGAATTCCTACTACGAGCAGTACTTC
TRBJ1-5 TRBV6-2/TRBV6-3 few - CASSYLGQKNQPQHF TGTGCCAGCAGTTACCTTGGACAGAAGAATCAGCCCCAGCATTTT
TRBJ2-7 TRBV6-5 - - CASSYSMSRVAYEQYF TGTGCCAGCAGTTACTCGATGTCTAGAGTTGCCTACGAGCAGTACTTC
TRBJ2-7 TRBV11-3 - TRBD1 CASSYGTGVYEQYF TGTGCCAGCAGCTACGGGACAGGGGTCTACGAGCAGTACTTC
TRBJ1-6 TRBV18 - TRBD1 CASHPGQKNSPLHF TGTGCCAGTCATCCGGGACAGAAGAATTCACCCCTCCACTTT
TRBJ1-5 TRBV6-2/TRBV6-3 - - CASSPRGQPQHF TGTGCCAGCAGCCCTCGAGGTCAGCCCCAGCATTTT
TRBJ1-1 TRBV3-1/TRBV3-2 - TRBD1 CASSQDGQDTEAFF TGTGCCAGCAGCCAGGACGGACAGGACACTGAAGCTTTCTTT
TRBJ1-5 TRBV6-2/TRBV6-3 - - CASSWTNSNQPQHF TGTGCCAGCAGTTGGACAAATAGCAATCAGCCCCAGCATTTT
TRBJ2-1 TRBV7-9 - TRBD2 CASSPGTTGNEQFF TGTGCCAGCAGCCCCGGGACTACCGGCAATGAGCAGTTCTTC
TRBJ2-1 TRBV9 - TRBD2 CASSVAGLAVNEQFF TGTGCCAGCAGCGTAGCTGGTCTAGCGGTAAATGAGCAGTTCTTC
TRBJ1-2 TRBV7-3 - - CASSSDNRAGYTF TGTGCCAGCAGCTCAGATAACAGGGCTGGCTACACCTTC
TRBJ2-7 TRBV5-1 few - CASSTEAARSYEQYF TGCGCCAGCTCCACGGAGGCAGCTAGGTCCTACGAGCAGTACTTC
TRBJ1-4 TRBV6-5 - - CASRPTGLEKLFF TGTGCCAGCAGACCAACAGGGCTTGAAAAACTGTTTTTT
TRBJ1-5 TRBV19 - TRBD1 CASSIGDRGFNQPQHF TGTGCCAGTAGTATAGGCGACAGGGGATTCAATCAGCCCCAGCATTTT
TRBJ2-6 TRBV18 - TRBD1 CASSRIQGSGANVLTF TGTGCCAGCTCGCGAATACAGGGGTCTGGGGCCAACGTCCTGACTTTC
TRBJ2-5 TRBV12-3/TRBV12-4 - TRBD1 CASRRDSQETQYF TGTGCCAGCAGAAGGGACAGCCAAGAGACCCAGTACTTC
TRBJ2-7 TRBV3-1/TRBV3-2 - - CASSQGRRGDDYEQYF TGTGCCAGCAGCCAAGGGCGGAGGGGAGATGATTACGAGCAGTACTTC
TRBJ2-1 TRBV7-9 - - CASSLAGAEQFF TGTGCCAGCAGCTTAGCGGGGGCTGAGCAGTTCTTC
TRBJ1-1 TRBV12-3/TRBV12-4 - - CASAKGVNTEAFF TGTGCCAGCGCCAAGGGGGTAAACACTGAAGCTTTCTTT
TRBJ1-4 TRBV7-2 - - CASSLWDTEKLFF TGTGCCAGCAGCTTATGGGACACTGAAAAACTGTTTTTT
TRBJ1-1 TRBV12-5 - TRBD1 CASGLEPTGGITEAFF TGTGCTAGTGGTTTGGAACCGACAGGGGGCATCACTGAAGCTTTCTTT
TRBJ1-2 TRBV5-4 - - CASSPDSTGYGYTF TGTGCCAGCAGCCCGGACTCTACCGGATATGGCTACACCTTC
TRBJ1-5 TRBV15 once - CATSRGPEDQPQHF TGTGCCACCAGCAGAGGACCGGAGGATCAGCCCCAGCATTTT
TRBJ2-5 TRBV4-1 - TRBD1 CASSQTRTGLETQYF TGCGCCAGCAGCCAAACCCGGACAGGGCTAGAGACCCAGTACTTC
TRBJ1-2 TRBV18 - TRBD1 CASSPGGTDGYGYTF TGTGCCAGCTCACCAGGGGGGACAGACGGATATGGCTACACCTTC
TRBJ1-5 TRBV27 - - CASCPNAGFFSNQPQHF TGTGCCAGCTGTCCAAATGCAGGGTTTTTTAGCAATCAGCCCCAGCATTTT
TRBJ2-7 TRBV6-6 - - CASGASSYEQYF TGTGCCAGCGGGGCGAGCTCCTACGAGCAGTACTTC
TRBJ2-3 TRBV6-2/TRBV6-3 - TRBD1 CASSLTGTGGDTQYF TGTGCCAGCAGCCTGACGGGGACAGGGGGAGATACGCAGTATTTT
TRBJ2-6 TRBV27 - TRBD2 CASRTQLAGASGANVLTF TGTGCCAGCAGAACGCAACTAGCGGGAGCCTCCGGGGCCAACGTCCTGACTTTC
TRBJ2-7 TRBV9 few TRBD2 CASSLLGSGMSYEQYF TGTGCCAGCAGCCTTTTGGGGAGCGGGATGAGTTACGAGCAGTACTTC
TRBJ2-7 TRBV6-5 - TRBD1 CASRGRQGALREQYF TGTGCCAGCAGGGGACGACAGGGGGCTTTACGCGAGCAGTACTTC
TRBJ2-5 TRBV7-3 - - CASSLSADQETQYF TGTGCCAGCAGCCTCAGTGCGGATCAAGAGACCCAGTACTTC